The TCR beta chain described here comes from a study of T cell repertoires in ileal Crohn's disease. Study in general: All patients had surgery for stricturing (61%) or penetrating (39%) disease. Study-level results: Compared with CD4 T cells, sorted CD8 cells carried more expanded clones.

TCRdb keeps only in-frame clones here, not all; method: immunoSEQ multiplex PCR. This table has around 16,000 clones, about 55% appearing once. A word on this clone: Its antigen is unidentified.

In germline, CDR1 is SGHVS, CDR2 FNYEAQ. The CDR3 totals 14 residues. V lost 5 bases to trimming and J lost 3 bases, with 14 bases between them. The receptor was isolated from an adult with Crohn's disease. V usage is TRBV7-6 and J usage is TRBJ2-7, with a tentative D call TRBD1 (6 bases). The sequencing sample was made of ileal tissue. CDR3 residues: CASSGRGDFYEQYF. The CDR3 DNA reads TGTGCCAGCAGCGGCAGGGGCGACTTCTACGAGCAGTACTTC.